This T cell receptor beta chain was sequenced for a study of blood T cell repertoires in COVID-19. Study details: There were acute and convalescent COVID-19 samples, and they came from the United States, Italy and Spain.

Either two negative PCRs, clearance, or symptom resolution qualified Cohort 3 donors as recovered. Sequenced by immunoSEQ multiplex PCR; TCRdb stores in-frame clones only, minus some. In the table there are a few hundred thousand clones, roughly 87% of which are singletons. Trimming removed 3 bases at V and 5 bases at J, with 7 bases between. This CDR3 has 12 residues. CDR1 and CDR2 (germline): MDHEN, SYDVKM. The chain joins TRBV28 to TRBJ1-1; D not resolved. The receptor was derived from a woman aged 25-40 years who had recovered from COVID-19. The specimen was PBMCs or T cells enriched from blood (not recorded which). The CDR3: CASSLERTEAFF. CDR3 bases: TGTGCCAGCAGTTTGGAGAGGACTGAAGCTTTCTTT. Filled out from reference TRBV28 and TRBJ1-1, the complete variable domain reads DVKVTQSSRYLVKRTGEKVFLECVQDMDHENMFWYRQDPGLGLRLIYFSYDVKMKEKGDIPEGYSVSREKKERFSLILESASTNQTSMYLCASSLERTEAFFGQGTRLTVV.